This T cell receptor beta chain comes out of a study of post-analysis software for immune sequencing data. Notes on the study in general: Among 5 or 6 TRBV segments more frequent in patients than controls were TRBV5-6, TRBV5-1 and TRBV20-1. Significantly lower normalized Chao1 diversity was found in patients with multiple sclerosis relative to controls.

This clonotype was seen more than once but under ten times. Its antigen is unidentified. TCR beta libraries were prepared from cDNA with unique molecular identifiers. T cells, about 0.9 to 10 million of them, yielded roughly 550,000 cDNA molecules. TCRdb called the PCR reads again in MiXCR, with one record for every CDR3 protein. The sample holds about 430,000 distinct CDR3 sequences; roughly 38% are singletons and the top ten take around 8%. The CDR3 contains 19 residues. The germline V gene encodes CDR1 MNHEY and CDR2 SVGAGI. V was shortened by 2 bases and J by 0 bases, with 23 bases between the two germline ends.

This clonotype originated in a girl between 2 and 10 years old with multiple sclerosis. The sequencing sample was made of blood. The rearrangement joins TRBV6-5 to TRBJ2-7; TRBD2 might be the D (6 bases). The CDR3 DNA is TGTGCCAGCAGTTACCCGGATAGGAGGGCAGTCGTTAGCTCCTACGAGCAGTACTTC. This gives the protein CASSYPDRRAVVSSYEQYF.